Listed below are T cell receptor beta chains from one sample, sequenced in a study of T cell responses to AZD1222 COVID-19 vaccine. Sequencing was performed with immunoSEQ multiplex PCR; in TCRdb, only in-frame clones are kept and a portion is missing. The sample yields some 49,000 clones, roughly 80% seen once. Here the sequenced sample was peripheral blood, taken on day 0 of AZD1222 vaccination. The receptors originated from an adult in good health. Both conserved end residues are part of each CDR3. Fields, in order: J gene, clone size, V gene, D gene, CDR3 DNA, CDR3 protein. A D gene is named only where the DNA matches it firmly. The size of a clone is reported for some rows only, either as once, few or many, or as a class for expanded clones.

TRBJ2-3,NA,TRBV15,TRBD2,TGTGCCACCACCTTAGCGGGGACAGATACGCAGTATTTT,CATTLAGTDTQYF
TRBJ1-4,NA,TRBV6-6,TRBD1,TGTGCCAGCAGTTGGGGACAGGGGAGAACTAATGAAAAACTGTTTTTT,CASSWGQGRTNEKLFF
TRBJ1-1,NA,TRBV27,NA,TGTGCCAGCACGTCAAGGGCAGGATTGTCTGAAGCTTTCTTT,CASTSRAGLSEAFF
TRBJ1-4,NA,TRBV5-1,NA,TGCGCCAGCAGATATGTAGCCGGGGGGGATGAAAAACTGTTTTTT,CASRYVAGGDEKLFF
TRBJ2-7,few,TRBV7-2,TRBD1,TGTGCCAGCAGCGCGACAGGGAACGAGCAGTACTTC,CASSATGNEQYF
TRBJ1-1,NA,TRBV6-5,NA,TGTGCCAGCAGCCGACAGACCATGAACACTGAAGCTTTCTTT,CASSRQTMNTEAFF
TRBJ1-4,NA,TRBV5-1,NA,TGCGCCAGCAGCGTACGGACAGTCGAAAGGGGCGGAAATGAAAAACTGTTTTTT,CASSVRTVERGGNEKLFF
TRBJ1-5,NA,TRBV28,TRBD1,TGTGCCAGCAGGCACCGGGACAGATATCAGCCCCAGCATTTT,CASRHRDRYQPQHF
TRBJ2-4,NA,TRBV5-5,TRBD2,TGTGCCAGCAGCTTATCTGGGGGGGTAGCCAAAAACATTCAGTACTTC,CASSLSGGVAKNIQYF
TRBJ1-5,NA,TRBV3-1/TRBV3-2,TRBD1,TGTGCCAGCAGCCAAGGGACAGGAGCCAATCAGCCCCAGCATTTT,CASSQGTGANQPQHF
TRBJ2-3,NA,TRBV28,NA,TGTGCCAGCACTCTAGCCGGACATACGCAGTATTTT,CASTLAGHTQYF
TRBJ1-2,NA,TRBV12-3/TRBV12-4,TRBD1,TGTGCCAGCCAGGGGGCAACTAACTATGGCTACACCTTC,CASQGATNYGYTF
TRBJ1-5,few,TRBV15,NA,TGTGCCACCAGCAGAGAACAAAATAGCAATCAGCCCCAGCATTTT,CATSREQNSNQPQHF